The entry that follows covers one T cell receptor (beta chain) sequence. Profiled with immunoSEQ multiplex PCR; TCRdb holds only in-frame clones, not every one. The data contain approximately 90,000 clones, 60% to 80% of them singletons. The sample is drawn from a study of CD8 T cell repertoires and HIV-1 epitope variants. Background on the study: Separate wells received one of Twenty-five Gag or Nef variant peptides. Controls included no peptide, Ebola AY9 epitope, and a CMV, EBV, flu pool. T cells were cultured for less than eleven days with cytokines added on days 3 and 7.

The germline V gene encodes CDR1 MNHEY and CDR2 SMNVEV (reference sequence). V was pared by 2 bases and J by 2 bases, with 16 bases between. The CDR3 runs to 17 residues. The rearrangement joins TRBV27 to TRBJ1-5; tentatively, D is TRBD1 (5 bases). Input material: uncultured baseline CD8+ T cells from peripheral blood mononuclear cells (PBMCs). The TCR comes from a male donor with HIV. The CDR3 DNA reads TGTGCCAGCAGTTTACAAGCCCGGGGGGACGGCAATCAGCCCCAGCATTTT. It is translated as CASSLQARGDGNQPQHF.